The 26 T cell receptor beta chains reported below all come from one sample, sequenced in a study of blood T cell repertoires in COVID-19. Libraries were prepared by immunoSEQ multiplex PCR; TCRdb keeps only in-frame clonotypes and omits some of them. The sample includes fewer than 110,000 clones, 88% of them seen just once. The sequenced material came from peripheral blood. These receptor sequences come from a man in his forties or fifties with active or convalescent COVID-19.

The rearrangement uses TRBV10-2 and TRBJ1-5; 9 nucleotides line up with TRBD1. The germline CDR1 and CDR2 sequences are WSHSY and SAAADI. This CDR3 has 14 residues. Trimming cost V 6 bases and J 9 bases; bases outside gene matches: 9. This CDR3 is CASRLGQGRGPQHF. The CDR3 bases are TGCGCCAGCAGACTGGGACAGGGAAGGGGGCCCCAGCATTTT.

The chain recombines TRBV7-8 with TRBJ2-7; 9 bases align to TRBD1. The germline CDR1 and CDR2 sequences are SGHVS and FQNEAQ. J lost 4 bases, V lost 0 bases, and 4 bases had no gene match. The CDR3 is made up of 15 amino acids. The CDR3 spells CASSLAGTGTYEQYF. The CDR3 region has the DNA TGTGCCAGCAGCTTAGCCGGGACAGGGACTTACGAGCAGTACTTC. The full variable domain, with the rest looked up from reference TRBV7-8 and TRBJ2-7, is GAGVSQSPRYKVAKRGQDVALRCDPISGHVSLFWYQQALGQGPEFLTYFQNEAQLDKSGLPSDRFFAERPEGSVSTLKIQRTQQEDSAVYLCASSLAGTGTYEQYFGPGTRLTVT.

The chain joins TRBV23-1 to TRBJ1-2, with D unclear. TRBV23-1 falls under the ORF class, with uncertain function. The CDR3 contains 11 residues. Deletions cut 9 bases from V and 6 bases from J, with 11 bases between. The CDR3 reads CASPRPHGYTF. As DNA, the CDR3 is TGCGCCAGTCCCAGGCCACATGGCTACACCTTC.

The chain is built from TRBV30 and TRBJ1-5; D unclear. This CDR3 is built from 13 residues. CDR1 is GTSNPN and CDR2 is SVGIG in the germline V gene (reference sequence). V shed 2 bases and J shed 0 bases, with 5 bases lying between them. CDR3 sequence reads: CAWSKSSNQPQHF. CDR3 sequence (DNA): TGTGCCTGGAGTAAGAGTAGCAATCAGCCCCAGCATTTT.

The chain recombines TRBV6-1 with TRBJ2-1; weak D call: TRBD1 (6 bases). The CDR3 loop spans 15 amino acids. Between the trimmed V and J ends, which lost 3 bases and 2 bases, there was a span of 11 bases. The germline gives CDR1 MNHNS, CDR2 SASEGT. The CDR3 here is CASSDGRGTYNEQFF. The CDR3 nucleotides are TGTGCCAGCAGTGATGGTAGGGGGACCTACAATGAGCAGTTCTTC.

The gene calls are TRBV28 and TRBJ2-7, with 8 nucleotides matching TRBD1. Germline trimming cut 10 bases from V and 2 bases from J; bases unmatched to any gene: 13. The CDR3 extends over 15 amino acids. Germline V gene data show CDR1 as MDHEN and CDR2 as SYDVKM. The CDR3, as DNA: TGTGCCACCCTAATGACAGGGGATCTTACCTACGAGCAGTACTTC. Translation: CATLMTGDLTYEQYF.

The V gene is TRBV6-5, the J gene TRBJ2-1; D is perhaps TRBD2 (6 bases). The CDR3 totals 16 residues. Trimming removed 0 bases from V and 4 bases from J, with 13 bases in between. Germline loops: CDR1 MNHEY, CDR2 SVGAGI. The CDR3 DNA is TGTGCCAGCAGTTACTCGACGGGGGTCACATACAATGAGCAGTTCTTC. Its translation is CASSYSTGVTYNEQFF.

This clone was detected only once. The V and J genes are TRBV21-1 and TRBJ2-7; the table's TRBD2 call for D was not verified on the DNA. TRBV21-1 is assigned pseudogene status. The CDR3 runs to 16 residues. DNA for the CDR3: TGTGCACTCCGATGGGGGGGAGGAGGGAACCTCTACGAGCAGTACTTC. Amino acids: CALRWGGGGNLYEQYF.

V is TRBV28 and J is TRBJ2-7, with 8 positions matching TRBD2. Germline V gene lookup returns CDR1 MDHEN and CDR2 SYDVKM. CDR3 length equals 14 residues. V lost 5 bases, J lost 5 bases, and 8 bases stayed unmatched. The CDR3 protein is CASSLSGIRNEQYF. The CDR3 bases are TGTGCCAGCAGTCTTAGCGGGATTCGAAACGAGCAGTACTTC.

The rearrangement joins TRBV5-1 to TRBJ1-1, with TRBD1 matching over 8 bases. This CDR3 has 14 residues. The germline gives CDR1 SGHRS, CDR2 YFSETQ. Germline trimming cut 3 bases from V and 7 bases from J; bases unmatched to any gene: 8. The CDR3, as DNA: TGCGCCAGCAGCTGGGGCAGGGGGCCGGTTGAAGCTTTCTTT. Translation gives CASSWGRGPVEAFF.

This clone has just a few counts. The chain couples TRBV19 to TRBJ2-7; possible D gene TRBD2, 6 bases. Trimming removed 8 bases from V and 4 bases from J, with 15 bases in between. The CDR3 is 13 residues long. Germline-derived CDR1 and CDR2 are LNHDA and SQIVND (reference sequence). The DNA of the CDR3 is TGTGCCAGTGGGGACTTACCGGGGTACGAGCAGTACTTC. It codes for CASGDLPGYEQYF.

Here the CDR3 reads CASSIQQEGHRQYF. The CDR3 DNA reads TGTGCCAGTAGTATACAACAGGAAGGGCATAGGCAGTATTTT. The J gene is TRBJ2-3, the V gene TRBV19; TRBD1 is a possible D gene (5 bases). The CDR3 runs to 14 residues. Germline V CDR1 and CDR2: LNHDA, SQIVND (reference sequence). Trimming cost V 2 bases and J 11 bases, with 17 bases left between them.

CDR3 protein: CASSPTGTSGSNYEQYF. The CDR3 coding sequence is TGTGCCAGCTCACCCACCGGGACTAGCGGGAGCAATTACGAGCAGTACTTC. This sequence joins TRBV18 and TRBJ2-7; 14 bases are a match to TRBD2. V lost 3 bases and J lost 4; bases outside the gene matches: 8. Germline V gene data show CDR1 as KGHSH and CDR2 as LQKENI. This CDR3 is built from 17 residues.

CDR3 sequence: CATSDTGLAGWRVTDTQYF. In DNA form, the CDR3 reads TGTGCCACCAGTGATACGGGACTAGCGGGATGGAGAGTGACAGATACGCAGTATTTT. The chain employs TRBV24-1 and TRBJ2-3; 13 bases are shared with TRBD2. CDR1 is KGHDR, CDR2 SFDVKD, per germline. V shed 3 bases and J 3 bases; nucleotides not matched to a gene: 11. The CDR3 totals 19 residues.

The chain links TRBV2 to TRBJ1-2, with 8 bases identical to TRBD1. The CDR3 has 13 residues. Germline-derived CDR1 and CDR2 are SNHLY and FYNNEI. V was clipped by 8 bases and J by 8 bases; unmatched bases: 10. In DNA, the CDR3 is TGTGCCAGCGACGCAGGGGGCGCGAGGGGCTACACCTTC. Translation: CASDAGGARGYTF.

The genes are TRBV3-1 (or the pseudogene TRBV3-2) and TRBJ2-2; 9 nucleotides agree with TRBD1. The CDR3 runs 20 residues. The ends lost 1 base at V and 2 bases at J; junction bases unmatched: 14. The germline V gene has CDR1 LGHDT and CDR2 YNNKEL (reference sequence). CDR3 bases: TGTGCCAGCAGCCAAGGGGACAGGGTGTCTATCTCTGGTAACACCGGGGAGCTGTTTTTT. It encodes CASSQGDRVSISGNTGELFF.

J is TRBJ2-1 and V is TRBV6-5; D is unresolved. The V and J ends lost 2 bases and 9 bases respectively, with 11 bases between them. This CDR3 region has 13 residues. In germline, CDR1 is MNHEY, CDR2 SVGAGI. The CDR3 bases are TGTGCCAGCAGTTACGCCCGAGGCCGTGAGCAGTTCTTC. It specifies CASSYARGREQFF.

This clone appeared once. The CDR3 DNA sequence: TGTGCCACCAGTGATTGGACTAGCGGGACACGAAATGAGCAGTTCTTC. Translating gives CATSDWTSGTRNEQFF. The rearrangement uses TRBV24-1 and TRBJ2-1; 12 bases line up with TRBD2. The germline CDR1 and CDR2 sequences are KGHDR and SFDVKD. This CDR3 contains 16 residues. J gave up 7 bases and V 2 bases, and 5 bases lay outside the gene matches.

V gene TRBV6-5 combines with J gene TRBJ2-7; 9 positions agree with TRBD1. J was trimmed by 4 bases and V by 5 bases; bases with no gene match: 6. CDR1 and CDR2 from the germline V gene are MNHEY and SVGAGI. The CDR3 loop spans 14 amino acids. DNA for the CDR3: TGTGCCAGCAGTAATGACAGGGGGATTTACGAGCAGTACTTC. Residues: CASSNDRGIYEQYF.

This clone was detected once. The V and J genes are TRBV18 and TRBJ2-7; D is unclear. The germline V gene encodes CDR1 KGHSH and CDR2 LQKENI. This CDR3 contains 14 residues. Trimming removed 3 bases at V and 0 bases at J, with 9 bases between. In DNA form, the CDR3 reads TGTGCCAGCTCACCCGGTACTAACTCCTACGAGCAGTACTTC. Its protein is CASSPGTNSYEQYF. Full variable domain (outside the CDR3, taken from reference TRBV18 and TRBJ2-7): NAGVMQNPRHLVRRRGQEARLRCSPMKGHSHVYWYRQLPEEGLKFMVYLQKENIIDESGMPKERFSAEFPKEGPSILRIQQVVRGDSAAYFCASSPGTNSYEQYFGPGTRLTVT.

The V and J genes are TRBV28 and TRBJ1-3; 7 nucleotides match TRBD1. Unmatched junction bases numbered 10, after V lost 4 bases and J lost 4 bases. CDR3 length: 16 residues. Looked up from germline, CDR1 is MDHEN and CDR2 is SYDVKM. The CDR3 coding sequence is TGTGCCAGCAGTTCTATTAGTAGGGGGCTGGGAAACACCATATATTTT. Residues: CASSSISRGLGNTIYF.

This clone has just one count. The genes are TRBV5-4 and TRBJ1-1; maybe TRBD1 (6 bases). Germline V gives CDR1 SGHNT, CDR2 YYREEE (reference sequence). Trimming took 4 bases from V and 5 from J, leaving 18 bases between them. The CDR3 consists of 15 residues. The CDR3 reads CASSAPLQGNTEAFF. For the CDR3, the DNA is TGTGCCAGCAGCGCCCCCCTACAGGGAAATACTGAAGCTTTCTTT.

This chain links TRBV15 with TRBJ1-5, with TRBD1 identical over 7 bases. V lost 5 bases, J lost 6 bases, and 7 bases stayed unmatched. Germline-derived CDR1 and CDR2 are LNHNV and YYDKDF (reference sequence). The CDR3 runs 14 residues. CDR3 loop: CATSGRQGTQPQHF. In DNA, the CDR3 is TGTGCCACCAGCGGACGACAGGGAACTCAGCCCCAGCATTTT.

The chain uses TRBV7-2 and TRBJ2-2; D unclear. V gave up 2 bases and J gave up 7 bases, with 5 bases separating them. Germline V CDR1 and CDR2: SGHTA, FQGNSA. The length of the CDR3 is 12 residues. Here the CDR3 reads CASSLYNGELFF. The CDR3 DNA sequence: TGTGCCAGCAGCTTATATAACGGGGAGCTGTTTTTT.

The chain recombines TRBV5-1 with TRBJ1-4, with a tentative D call TRBD1 (6 bases). The CDR3 has 14 amino acids. The germline gives CDR1 SGHRS, CDR2 YFSETQ. V lost 5 bases and J lost 3, with 11 bases in between. CDR3 loop: CASSREGANEKLFF. CDR3 DNA: TGCGCCAGCAGTAGGGAGGGGGCTAATGAAAAACTGTTTTTT.

This clone was picked up a small number of times. The chain recombines TRBV4-1 with TRBJ1-3, with 8 positions matching TRBD1. Germline values: CDR1 MGHRA, CDR2 YSYEKL. The CDR3 runs to 17 residues. With 3 bases clipped from V and 3 bases from J, the junction kept 10 bases outside the gene matches. CDR3 loop: CASSQVSGGEFGNTIYF. CDR3 coding DNA: TGCGCCAGCAGCCAGGTCTCAGGGGGCGAGTTTGGAAACACCATATATTTT.